This is a list of T cell receptor beta chains from one sample in a study of T-cell memory formation after mild COVID-19. MiXCR, applied by TCRdb to the 5' RACE reads, yields one record per CDR3 protein. The top ten hold roughly 20% of the sample, which has around 250,000 distinct CDR3 sequences, roughly 17% seen once. Sequenced material: PBMCs or a T cell subset sorted from them (not recorded which). The receptors were sampled from a man between 18 and 35 years old who had mild COVID-19 (a few samples of this study predate the infection). Cell type and time point are not known. Each CDR3 is given with its conserved first and last residue. Each record gives: J gene, clone size, D gene, V gene, CDR3 DNA, CDR3 protein. A D gene is named only where the DNA matches it firmly. Size tells how often a clone was seen (once, few, many) or the class of an expanded clone, and some rows leave it out.

TRBJ1-2 - - TRBV9 TGTGCCAGCAGCGTGTCAGGGGTCGGCTACACCTTC CASSVSGVGYTF
TRBJ1-5 - - TRBV25-1 TGTGCCAGCAGCTATCACAGGGCAGGCAATCAGCCCCAGCATTTT CASSYHRAGNQPQHF
TRBJ1-2 - - TRBV6-1 TGTGCCAGCGCAGGGGTACACACCTTC CASAGVHTF
TRBJ2-5 - - TRBV20-1 TGCAGTGCTAGCTTACAGAAAGAAGAGACCCAGTACTTC CSASLQKEETQYF
TRBJ1-4 - - TRBV19 TGTGCCAGTACCGAGGGGGCAACTAATGAAAAACTGTTTTTT CASTEGATNEKLFF
TRBJ2-1 few - TRBV12-3/TRBV12-4 TGTGCCAGCAGTCCGGGACATACGAATGAGCAGTTCTTC CASSPGHTNEQFF
TRBJ1-3 few - TRBV20-1 TGCAGTGCGGACAGTTCGGAAGGTCCTGGAAACACCATATATTTT CSADSSEGPGNTIYF
TRBJ2-2 - - TRBV6-5 TGTGCCAGCAGTTACCGCCAGGGTGGCAGCACCGGGGAGCTGTTTTTT CASSYRQGGSTGELFF
TRBJ1-2 - - TRBV6-5 TGTGCCAGCAGTTACTCGGTGACCTCTCCCCGCAGCTACACCTTC CASSYSVTSPRSYTF
TRBJ1-3 - - TRBV7-9 TGTGCCAGCAGCTTACAAACTGTCTCTGGAAACACCATATATTTT CASSLQTVSGNTIYF
TRBJ2-4 - TRBD2 TRBV9 TGTGCCAGCAGCGGCGGACTAGCTGGAAACATTCAGTACTTC CASSGGLAGNIQYF
TRBJ2-3 - - TRBV7-3 TGTGCCAGCCAAAGGGGCGGTATCACAGATACGCAGTATTTT CASQRGGITDTQYF
TRBJ2-1 many - TRBV5-1 TGCGCCAGCAGCCCCCAGACTAGGTACTACAATGAGCAGTTCTTC CASSPQTRYYNEQFF
TRBJ1-1 few - TRBV6-2/TRBV6-3 TGTGCCAGCAGTGACGACCGCAAACGAGGGTCCTTT CASSDDRKRGSF
TRBJ2-4 - TRBD2 TRBV7-8 TGTGCCAGCAGCTTATGGTATAGCGGGCCCGAAAACATTCAGTACTTC CASSLWYSGPENIQYF
TRBJ2-3 - - TRBV6-2/TRBV6-3 TGTGCCAGCAGTGCGGCAGATACGCAGTATTTT CASSAADTQYF
TRBJ1-5 - - TRBV6-2/TRBV6-3 TGTGCCAGCAGGGGGCTTTATAGCAATCAGCCCCAGCATTTT CASRGLYSNQPQHF
TRBJ2-2 - TRBD1 TRBV29-1 TGCAGCGGCTGGGACAGGGGCACCGGGGAGCTGTTTTTT CSGWDRGTGELFF
TRBJ2-1 few - TRBV6-2/TRBV6-3 TGTGCCAGCAGTATGGCGGGACTCCTCAATGAGCAGTTCTTC CASSMAGLLNEQFF
TRBJ2-3 many TRBD2 TRBV7-9 TGTGCCAGCAGGAGCGGGGGAGTCTTTGTCGGCACAGATACGCAGTATTTT CASRSGGVFVGTDTQYF
TRBJ1-1 few TRBD1 TRBV10-3 TGTGCCATCAATCAGGGACAGACGAACACTGAAGCTTTCTTT CAINQGQTNTEAFF
TRBJ1-1 - - TRBV7-2 TGTGCCAGCAGCTTAGAAGTCGGGGTGTACACTGAAGCTTTCTTT CASSLEVGVYTEAFF
TRBJ1-1 few TRBD1 TRBV6-5 TGTGCCAGCAGTTCTGACAGGGGGTTTCCTGAAGCTTTCTTT CASSSDRGFPEAFF
TRBJ2-7 few TRBD1 TRBV7-9 TGTGCCAGCAGCTCAGAGGGGGCCTTCTACGAGCAGTACTTC CASSSEGAFYEQYF
TRBJ2-7 few - TRBV10-2 TGCGCCAGCAGGAAGGGCGAGCAGTACTTC CASRKGEQYF
TRBJ2-7 - - TRBV4-3 TGCGCCAGCAGCCAAGTTAATAGCGGATACGAGCAGTACTTC CASSQVNSGYEQYF
TRBJ2-5 many TRBD1 TRBV5-5 TGTGCCAGCAGCTTGGAGTGGACAGGGCCCCAGTACTTC CASSLEWTGPQYF
TRBJ2-3 - - TRBV4-3 TGCGCCAGCAGCCAAGATCAGGAGGCCGAGGGTACGCAGTATTTT CASSQDQEAEGTQYF
TRBJ2-3 - - TRBV11-3 TGTGCCAGCAGCTTAGCTCATCATAGTGCATATACGCAGTATTTT CASSLAHHSAYTQYF
TRBJ2-7 - - TRBV7-9 TGTGCCAGCAGCCTTCCACGAGGGGGGCTGTTGATCGAGCAGTACTTC CASSLPRGGLLIEQYF
TRBJ2-5 few TRBD2 TRBV7-9 TGTGCCAGCAGTCCTATAACGTCTAGCGGGGACCAAGAGACCCAGTACTTC CASSPITSSGDQETQYF
TRBJ2-1 few - TRBV4-3 TGCGCCAGCAGCCAAGAGCGGGGGCGGGATGAGCAGTTCTTC CASSQERGRDEQFF
TRBJ2-1 - TRBD2 TRBV10-3 TGTGCCATCAGTGGAGGAGTAGCGGGGGGGCATGAGCAGTTCTTC CAISGGVAGGHEQFF
TRBJ2-7 - - TRBV7-6 TGTGCCAGCAGCCCCCCGGTGAAGGGCGAGCAGTACTTC CASSPPVKGEQYF
TRBJ2-1 many TRBD2 TRBV5-5 TGTGCCAGCAGCGCGACTAGCGGCTCCTACAATGAGCAGTTCTTC CASSATSGSYNEQFF
TRBJ1-2 - - TRBV25-1 TGTGCCAGCAGTGCCCTGACAGTTGGGAGCTATGGCTACACCTTC CASSALTVGSYGYTF
TRBJ2-7 - TRBD1 TRBV2 TGTGCCAGCAGTGGACAGGGCCCTTCCTACGAGCAGTACTTC CASSGQGPSYEQYF
TRBJ1-2 few - TRBV7-9 TGTGCCAGCAGCTCCGCACCGGGCCAGAGTATTTCTTATGGCTACACCTTC CASSSAPGQSISYGYTF
TRBJ2-7 many - TRBV29-1 TGCAGCGCCCAAGGGGGGGGCTCCTACGAGCAGTACTTC CSAQGGGSYEQYF
TRBJ2-1 - TRBD2 TRBV5-4 TGTGCCAGCAGCTTGACGGGCCGGGGGGGCCAAGGTGCTGAGCAGTTCTTC CASSLTGRGGQGAEQFF
TRBJ2-2 few - TRBV14 TGTGCCAGCGGAGAAACTAACACCGGGGAGCTGTTTTTT CASGETNTGELFF
TRBJ2-5 many TRBD2 TRBV10-2 TGCGCCAGCAGACTAGCGGGGGGAGAGACCCAGTACTTC CASRLAGGETQYF
TRBJ2-3 - - TRBV29-1 TGCAGCGTCTGGACCGAGAGGGGCCCAGATACGCAGTATTTT CSVWTERGPDTQYF
TRBJ2-4 - - TRBV11-1 TGTGCCAGCAGTTATTCGTTCCGGGACAAAAACATTCAGTACTTC CASSYSFRDKNIQYF
TRBJ1-1 many - TRBV5-1 TGCGCCAGCAGCTTGGGGGGACAGAACACTGAAGCTTTCTTT CASSLGGQNTEAFF
TRBJ1-4 many - TRBV7-8 TGTGCCAGCAGCGCACAGGGCTGGGGTGAAAAACTGTTTTTT CASSAQGWGEKLFF
TRBJ1-6 few - TRBV7-8 TGTGCCAGCAGCGTCCGGACTCCCGGACGCTCACCCCTCCACTTT CASSVRTPGRSPLHF
TRBJ1-5 - - TRBV2 TGTGCCAGCAGTGCCCGTGGGGGTAGCAATCAGCCCCAGCATTTT CASSARGGSNQPQHF